This T cell receptor beta chain came from a study of cytomegalovirus exposure and HLA in healthy donors. Study results and caveats: A few V segments could not be told apart, such as TRBV6-2 and TRBV6-3, and were left out. There were a few CMV-associated chains whose specificity for CMV antigens was confirmed in vitro. Later analysis demonstrated an association between a missense DCLRE1C variant and TCR beta V- and J-gene trimming.

The CDR3 is 13 residues long. The germline V and J ends were trimmed by 2 bases and 6 bases, with 10 bases remaining between them. The V gene's germline CDR1 is KGHSH and CDR2 LQKENI. Only one count was recorded for this clone. Antigen unknown. All the people who gave samples were healthy bone marrow donors. The PCR was carried out with 60 Vbeta primers and 13 Jbeta primers. Sequencing used immunoSEQ multiplex PCR; TCRdb keeps in-frame clones, though not all of them. The data show about 170,000 clones, 60% to 75% seen once. This TCR was recovered from a woman aged 50 to 60 in good health and CMV-seropositive. The sequencing input was PBMCs. This rearrangement joins TRBV18 to TRBJ1-2; perhaps TRBD1 as D (5 bases). The CDR3 loop is CASSPRRGDGYTF. DNA of the CDR3: TGTGCCAGCTCACCAAGGAGGGGCGATGGCTACACCTTC.